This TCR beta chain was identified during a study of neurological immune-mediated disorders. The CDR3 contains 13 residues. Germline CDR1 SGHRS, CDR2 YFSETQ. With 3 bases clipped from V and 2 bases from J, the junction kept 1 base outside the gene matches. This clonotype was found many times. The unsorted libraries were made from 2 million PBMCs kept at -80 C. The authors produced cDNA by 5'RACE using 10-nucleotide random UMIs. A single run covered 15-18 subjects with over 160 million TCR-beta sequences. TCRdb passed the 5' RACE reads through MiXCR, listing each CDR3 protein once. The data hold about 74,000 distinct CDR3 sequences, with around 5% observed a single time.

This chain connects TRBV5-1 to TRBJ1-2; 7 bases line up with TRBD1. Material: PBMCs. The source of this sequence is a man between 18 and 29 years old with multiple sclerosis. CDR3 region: CASSSGQNYGYTF. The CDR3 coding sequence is TGCGCCAGCAGCTCGGGACAGAACTATGGCTACACCTTC. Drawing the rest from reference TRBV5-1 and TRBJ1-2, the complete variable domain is KAGVTQTPRYLIKTRGQQVTLSCSPISGHRSVSWYQQTPGQGLQFLFEYFSETQRNKGNFPGRFSGRQFSNSRSEMNVSTLELGDSALYLCASSSGQNYGYTFGSGTRLTVV.